These 27 T cell receptor beta chains came from one sample sequenced in a study of blood T cell repertoires in COVID-19. This table comes from immunoSEQ multiplex PCR, and its TCRdb copy is limited to in-frame clones, with some not included. The top ten hold about a fifth of the sample, which has roughly 200,000 clones, around 90% seen once. Sequenced input: peripheral blood. The receptor set was obtained from a man aged 55 to 70 with active or convalescent COVID-19.

The chain links TRBV5-4 to TRBJ1-2, with D unresolved. Trimming shortened V by 1 base and J by 1 base, and 8 bases separated the two germline ends. From germline, CDR1 is SGHNT and CDR2 YYREEE (reference sequence). This CDR3 spans 14 amino acids. CDR3 sequence (DNA): TGTGCCAGCAGCTTGCGGGGAGGTAACTATGGCTACACCTTC. Translation gives CASSLRGGNYGYTF.

The chain recombines TRBV5-1 with TRBJ2-2; no definite D call. From germline, CDR1 is SGHRS and CDR2 YFSETQ. The CDR3 runs to 15 residues. Trimming removed 1 base at V and 3 bases at J, with 10 bases between. In DNA, the CDR3 is TGCGCCAGCAGCTTGTCCTCGAGGTACACCGGGGAGCTGTTTTTT. Translation gives CASSLSSRYTGELFF.

V and J are TRBV6-5 and TRBJ1-2; D is perhaps TRBD1 (6 bases). CDR1 is MNHEY, CDR2 SVGAGI, per germline. This CDR3 comprises 16 residues. Trimming stripped 0 bases from V and 4 bases from J, with 15 bases between. The CDR3 sequence is CASSYSTQGYSYGYTF. DNA for the CDR3: TGTGCCAGCAGTTACTCGACTCAGGGGTATAGCTATGGCTACACCTTC.

The rearrangement joins TRBV5-1 to TRBJ2-2, with D possibly being TRBD1 (5 bases). Germline CDR1 reads SGHRS; CDR2 reads YFSETQ. V shed 0 bases and J shed 5 bases, with 11 bases lying between them. This CDR3 comprises 15 residues. CDR3 nucleotide sequence: TGCGCCAGCAGCTTGGTCGGTCAGGGAACCGGGGAGCTGTTTTTT. It yields the protein CASSLVGQGTGELFF.

This chain joins TRBV7-2 and TRBJ2-2; 9 bases align to TRBD1. Germline lookup yields CDR1 SGHTA and CDR2 FQGNSA. This CDR3 is built from 14 residues. J gave up 14 bases and V 1 base, and 8 bases lay outside the gene matches. The CDR3 is CASSLGPGQGSLFF. Written as DNA, the CDR3 is TGTGCCAGCAGCTTAGGGCCGGGACAGGGATCTCTGTTTTTT.

The DNA for the CDR3 is TGTGCCAGCAGCCAAGGAACCCCGGGGGGCTACACCTTC. This encodes CASSQGTPGGYTF. The chain recombines TRBV3-1 (or the pseudogene TRBV3-2) with TRBJ1-2; D remains ambiguous. CDR1 and CDR2 (germline): LGHDT, YNNKEL (reference sequence). V was cut by 1 base and J by 8 bases, with 11 bases left in between. The length of the CDR3 is 13 residues.

This chain joins TRBV29-1 and TRBJ2-1; TRBD1 is a possible D gene (5 bases). Trimming left V 1 base short and J 0 bases short, with 7 bases between. The CDR3 covers 14 residues. The germline V gene has CDR1 SQVTM and CDR2 ANQGSEA. CDR3 sequence reads: CSVEAGFSYNEQFF. The CDR3 nucleotides are TGCAGCGTTGAAGCAGGGTTCTCCTACAATGAGCAGTTCTTC.

This clone was picked up one time. The rearrangement links TRBV10-1 to TRBJ2-1; TRBD1 matches at 7 bases. From germline, CDR1 is WNHNN and CDR2 SYGVQD (reference sequence). J was trimmed by 6 bases and V by 3 bases; bases with no gene match: 11. The CDR3 extends over 16 amino acids. CDR3 coding DNA: TGCGCCAGCAGTGATACGGGACAGCCCCAGACCAATGAGCAGTTCTTC. The encoded protein is CASSDTGQPQTNEQFF.

The chain carries TRBV9 and TRBJ1-3; 7 nucleotides match TRBD1. Losses at the gene ends were 4 bases for V and 0 bases for J; bases not matched to a gene: 4. This CDR3 has 15 amino acids. Germline V CDR1 and CDR2: SGDLS, YYNGEE. The CDR3 spells CASSPDRASGNTIYF. CDR3 bases: TGTGCCAGCAGCCCTGACAGGGCCTCTGGAAACACCATATATTTT.

The chain is built from TRBV6-2 or TRBV6-3 and TRBJ1-5; D unclear. The V gene lost 6 bases and the J gene lost 4 bases, with 13 bases spanning the gap. CDR1 is MNHEY, CDR2 SVGEGT, per germline. The CDR3 loop spans 14 amino acids. CDR3 protein: CASSLPYSNQPQHF. CDR3 coding DNA: TGTGCCAGCAGCCTTCCTTACTCTAATCAGCCCCAGCATTTT.

The rearrangement joins TRBV19 to TRBJ2-1, with D uncertain. The CDR3 sequence is 13 residues long. The V gene lost 1 base and the J gene lost 5 bases, with 6 bases spanning the gap. Germline CDR1 LNHDA, CDR2 SQIVND (reference sequence). The CDR3 spells CASSIGSDNEQFF. DNA of the CDR3: TGTGCCAGTAGTATAGGATCGGACAATGAGCAGTTCTTC. Using reference TRBV19 and TRBJ2-1 for the parts outside the CDR3, the full variable domain is DGGITQSPKYLFRKEGQNVTLSCEQNLNHDAMYWYRQDPGQGLRLIYYSQIVNDFQKGDIAEGYSVSREKKESFPLTVTSAQKNPTAFYLCASSIGSDNEQFFGPGTRLTVL.

This chain links TRBV5-1 with TRBJ1-6; no firm D call. Trimming took off 2 bases at V and 0 bases at J, with 9 bases between the two ends. Per germline, CDR1 SGHRS and CDR2 YFSETQ. The CDR3 sequence is 16 residues long. The chain's CDR3 is CASSFDSSSYNSPLHF. CDR3 sequence (DNA): TGCGCCAGCAGCTTCGACTCTAGCTCCTATAATTCACCCCTCCACTTT.

This rearrangement joins TRBV7-8 to TRBJ2-3; D call uncertain. V was pared by 5 bases and J by 8 bases, with 5 bases between. Germline-derived CDR1 and CDR2 are SGHVS and FQNEAQ. This CDR3 has 10 residues. The CDR3 sequence: CASSLSTQYF. The CDR3 bases are TGTGCCAGCAGCCTCTCTACGCAGTATTTT. The full variable domain, its missing parts supplied by reference TRBV7-8 and TRBJ2-3, is GAGVSQSPRYKVAKRGQDVALRCDPISGHVSLFWYQQALGQGPEFLTYFQNEAQLDKSGLPSDRFFAERPEGSVSTLKIQRTQQEDSAVYLCASSLSTQYFGPGTRLTVL.

The chain joins TRBV10-1 to TRBJ2-5; a weak D match, TRBD2 (5 bases). CDR1 WNHNN and CDR2 SYGVQD come from the germline V gene (reference sequence). This CDR3 is built from 13 residues. Trimming removed 4 bases from V and 5 bases from J, with 11 bases in between. CDR3 nucleotide sequence: TGCGCCAGCAGTGGCAGAGGCGGGGAGACCCAGTACTTC. It yields the protein CASSGRGGETQYF.

This rearrangement joins TRBV3-1 (or the pseudogene TRBV3-2) to TRBJ1-4, with D possibly matching TRBD1 (5 bases). The germline V gene has CDR1 LGHDT and CDR2 YNNKEL (reference sequence). The CDR3 extends over 17 amino acids. V was clipped by 0 bases and J by 10 bases, with 21 bases between them. CDR3 region: CASSQEWLGRADGKLFF. The CDR3, as DNA: TGTGCCAGCAGCCAAGAGTGGTTGGGCAGGGCGGACGGAAAACTGTTTTTT.

The chain has TRBV19 and TRBJ2-5; tentatively, D is TRBD2 (7 bases). Germline CDR1 is LNHDA and CDR2 is SQIVND (reference sequence). The CDR3 loop spans 13 amino acids. V was shortened by 6 bases and J by 6 bases, with 14 bases between the two germline ends. Here the CDR3 reads CASRGGGLKTQYF. In nucleotides, the CDR3 is TGTGCCAGTAGAGGGGGGGGACTGAAGACCCAGTACTTC.

The chain carries TRBV27 and TRBJ1-1; the D is unclear. Germline V gene data show CDR1 as MNHEY and CDR2 as SMNVEV (reference sequence). V was trimmed by 2 bases and J by 4 bases, leaving 14 bases between them. The CDR3 spans 15 residues. The CDR3 here is CASSLNRRVGTEAFF. CDR3 nucleotides: TGTGCCAGCAGTTTAAATCGGAGGGTGGGCACTGAAGCTTTCTTT.

A single count supports this clone. The V call is TRBV3-1 (or the pseudogene TRBV3-2), the J call TRBJ2-2; weak D call: TRBD2 (7 bases). Germline V lookup: CDR1 LGHDT, CDR2 YNNKEL (reference sequence). The CDR3 is 18 amino acids. Trimming removed 4 bases from V and 2 bases from J, with 20 bases in between. The CDR3 bases are TGTGCCAGCAGCCTCAGTCGGGGCGGGGGCTATAACACCGGGGAGCTGTTTTTT. This sequence encodes CASSLSRGGGYNTGELFF.

The V gene is TRBV15, the J gene TRBJ2-2; D gene uncertain. Germline V gene lookup returns CDR1 LNHNV and CDR2 YYDKDF (reference sequence). The germline V and J ends were trimmed by 0 bases and 5 bases, with 7 bases remaining between them. This CDR3 comprises 14 residues. CDR3 loop: CATSRDLGTGELFF. The CDR3 DNA follows: TGTGCCACCAGCAGAGATCTCGGGACCGGGGAGCTGTTTTTT.

The chain employs TRBV11-1 and TRBJ2-5; 10 bases are shared with TRBD2. This CDR3 comprises 16 residues. The V and J ends lost 5 bases and 5 bases, in that order; junction bases with no gene match: 11. Germline lookup yields CDR1 SGHAT and CDR2 FQDESV (reference sequence). CDR3 amino acids: CASSVLAGSFRETQYF. In DNA, the CDR3 is TGTGCCAGCAGCGTACTAGCGGGGTCATTTCGGGAGACCCAGTACTTC. Full variable domain (remainder filled in from reference TRBV11-1 and TRBJ2-5): EAEVAQSPRYKITEKSQAVAFWCDPISGHATLYWYRQILGQGPELLVQFQDESVVDDSQLPKDRFSAERLKGVDSTLKIQPAELGDSAMYLCASSVLAGSFRETQYFGPGTRLLVL.

The chain carries TRBV7-3 and TRBJ1-1; 7 bases are shared with TRBD1. Trimming at V came to 3 bases and at J to 4 bases, leaving 5 bases not matched to a gene. CDR1 is SGHTA and CDR2 is FQGTGA in the germline V gene. This CDR3 has 14 amino acids. CDR3 bases: TGTGCCAGCAGCTTGAGGGGGCAGGGCACTGAAGCTTTCTTT. It is translated as CASSLRGQGTEAFF.

This chain joins TRBV10-3 and TRBJ1-2; TRBD1 matches 10 bases. With V trimmed by 7 bases and J by 8 bases, 13 bases remained unmatched. Germline loops: CDR1 ENHRY, CDR2 SYGVKD. This CDR3 has 15 amino acids. The chain's CDR3 is CAITAGTGAGRGYTF. The CDR3 nucleotides are TGTGCCATCACCGCTGGGACAGGGGCCGGTCGGGGCTACACCTTC.

The chain employs TRBV27 and TRBJ1-6; TRBD1 matches at 9 bases. Germline V CDR1 and CDR2: MNHEY, SMNVEV (reference sequence). J gave up 10 bases and V 6 bases, and 16 bases lay outside the gene matches. The CDR3 covers 17 residues. CDR3: CASSGMGGGTGSSPLHF. DNA of the CDR3: TGTGCCAGCAGCGGGATGGGGGGAGGGACAGGGAGCTCACCCCTCCACTTT.

CDR3 nucleotides: TGTGCCAGCAGCTTAGGACAGTACAATCAGCCCCAGCATTTT. Its translation is CASSLGQYNQPQHF. V usage is TRBV7-9 and J usage is TRBJ1-5, with D maybe TRBD1 (5 bases). Looked up from germline, CDR1 is SEHNR and CDR2 is FQNEAQ (reference sequence). V lost 1 base and J lost 3, with 7 bases in between. The CDR3 totals 14 residues.

V and J are TRBV28 and TRBJ1-1, with D possibly being TRBD1 (5 bases). Germline V CDR1 and CDR2: MDHEN, SYDVKM. CDR3 length equals 13 residues. Trimming stripped 7 bases from V and 3 bases from J, with 12 bases between. Here the CDR3 reads CASTRGLYTEAFF. The CDR3 nucleotides are TGTGCCAGCACTCGGGGGTTATACACTGAAGCTTTCTTT.

The gene calls are TRBV19 and TRBJ2-3, with TRBD1 as a possible D gene (5 bases). Trimming shortened V by 5 bases and J by 2 bases, and 14 bases separated the two germline ends. The CDR3 has 15 amino acids. Looked up from germline, CDR1 is LNHDA and CDR2 is SQIVND (reference sequence). Here the CDR3 reads CASSRRQSFTDTQYF. The CDR3 bases are TGTGCCAGTAGTCGTCGACAGTCCTTCACAGATACGCAGTATTTT. Full variable domain (missing parts from reference TRBV19 and TRBJ2-3): DGGITQSPKYLFRKEGQNVTLSCEQNLNHDAMYWYRQDPGQGLRLIYYSQIVNDFQKGDIAEGYSVSREKKESFPLTVTSAQKNPTAFYLCASSRRQSFTDTQYFGPGTRLTVL.

The chain carries TRBV5-1 and TRBJ1-1, with D unclear. Germline V gene data show CDR1 as SGHRS and CDR2 as YFSETQ. This CDR3 is 14 amino acids long. V was pared by 3 bases and J by 1 base, with 10 bases between. The CDR3 DNA follows: TGCGCCAGCAGCTCCACGGGATCGAACACTGAAGCTTTCTTT. This encodes CASSSTGSNTEAFF.